One sample yielded the 16 T cell receptor beta chains listed below, sequenced in a study of T cell repertoires in cytomegalovirus infection. TCRdb itself ran the reads through MiXCR, one entry per CDR3 protein. The table shows fewer than 1,000,000 distinct CDR3 sequences, with around 32% occurring only once. Their antigens are not known. The specimen was cultured CD8+ T cells from PBMCs, collected from culture after CMV antigen stimulation. The source is a human donor in good health (CMV status not recorded). Some clones in this sample may be carry-over from other donors' samples.

The chain is built from TRBV7-9 and TRBJ1-6; 8 positions agree with TRBD1. Trimming took 3 bases from V and 8 from J; bases not matched to a gene: 3. The CDR3 spans 14 residues. From germline, CDR1 is SEHNR and CDR2 FQNEAQ (reference sequence). CDR3 sequence reads: CASSFAGGDSPLHF. The CDR3 DNA is TGTGCCAGCAGCTTCGCAGGGGGCGATTCACCCCTCCACTTT.

The chain employs TRBV20-1 and TRBJ2-1; 9 bases are shared with TRBD2. In germline, CDR1 is DFQATT, CDR2 SNEGSKA (reference sequence). Losses at the gene ends were 4 bases for V and 3 bases for J; bases not matched to a gene: 10. The CDR3 has 16 residues. The chain's CDR3 is CSATAGGQVFYNEQFF. CDR3 nucleotide sequence: TGCAGTGCTACAGCGGGGGGCCAAGTCTTCTACAATGAGCAGTTCTTC.

This clonotype turned up a few times. This rearrangement joins TRBV15 to TRBJ2-5; 7 bases line up with TRBD2. The ends lost 3 bases at V and 2 bases at J; junction bases unmatched: 6. The germline V gene has CDR1 LNHNV and CDR2 YYDKDF (reference sequence). The CDR3 spans 15 residues. The CDR3 region is CATSSGGGLQETQYF. The CDR3 nucleotides read TGTGCCACCAGCAGTGGGGGGGGACTTCAAGAGACCCAGTACTTC.

The gene calls are TRBV5-5 and TRBJ1-2, with unresolved D. Trimming took off 4 bases at V and 4 bases at J, with 14 bases between the two ends. The germline V gene has CDR1 SGHKS and CDR2 YYEKEE (reference sequence). This CDR3 has 14 amino acids. CDR3 coding DNA: TGTGCCAGCAGCCCCGAGCTCATGACCTATGGCTACACCTTC. Translated, it gives CASSPELMTYGYTF.

The chain links TRBV12-5 to TRBJ1-1; TRBD1 might be the D (6 bases). The germline gives CDR1 LGHNT, CDR2 FRNRAP. The CDR3 runs 15 residues. Deletions cut 6 bases from V and 1 base from J, with 15 bases between. The CDR3 protein is CASGSSGQTNTEAFF. The CDR3 DNA reads as TGTGCTAGTGGCTCATCGGGACAAACGAACACTGAAGCTTTCTTT.

The chain links TRBV5-4 to TRBJ2-7; D is unclear. Germline V gives CDR1 SGHNT, CDR2 YYREEE (reference sequence). This CDR3 comprises 18 residues. Trimming took 2 bases from V and 0 from J, leaving 21 bases between them. The CDR3 DNA is TGTGCCAGCAGCTTTTCTCTTGGTGATGTCACGAGCTCCTACGAGCAGTACTTC. Translated: CASSFSLGDVTSSYEQYF. Together with reference TRBV5-4 and TRBJ2-7, the CDR3 gives the full variable domain: ETGVTQSPTHLIKTRGQQVTLRCSSQSGHNTVSWYQQALGQGPQFIFQYYREEENGRGNFPPRFSGLQFPNYSSELNVNALELDDSALYLCASSFSLGDVTSSYEQYFGPGTRLTVT.

The chain links TRBV15 to TRBJ2-6, with 7 bases identical to TRBD1. Germline trimming cut 2 bases from V and 0 bases from J; bases unmatched to any gene: 10. Germline V gene lookup returns CDR1 LNHNV and CDR2 YYDKDF (reference sequence). The CDR3 length is 19 residues. The DNA for the CDR3 is TGTGCCACCAGCAGAAACACGGGACAGTTAAACTCTGGGGCCAACGTCCTGACTTTC. Amino acid sequence: CATSRNTGQLNSGANVLTF.

This CDR3 is CASSPGEYGNQPQHF. The CDR3 coding sequence is TGCGCCAGCAGCCCTGGGGAGTATGGCAATCAGCCCCAGCATTTT. V usage is TRBV4-1 and J usage is TRBJ1-5, with D uncertain. V gave up 4 bases and J gave up 2 bases, with 12 bases separating them. The CDR3 contains 15 residues. Germline V CDR1 and CDR2: MGHRA, YSYEKL.

V is TRBV27 and J is TRBJ1-2; no definite D call. The germline CDR1 and CDR2 sequences are MNHEY and SMNVEV (reference sequence). The CDR3 runs to 15 residues. The V and J ends lost 3 bases and 2 bases respectively, with 13 bases between them. The DNA for the CDR3 is TGTGCCAGCAGTTTTGGTACCGAGATAAACTATGGCTACACCTTC. Its translation: CASSFGTEINYGYTF.

This clonotype was picked up many times. J is TRBJ2-7 and V is TRBV7-2; the D call may be TRBD1 or TRBD2 (5 bases each). The CDR3 contains 15 residues. V was shortened by 5 bases and J by 0 bases, with 14 bases between the two germline ends. The V gene's germline CDR1 is SGHTA and CDR2 FQGNSA. The CDR3 loop reads CASSIGTQSSYEQYF. CDR3 nucleotides: TGTGCCAGCAGCATCGGGACCCAGAGCTCCTACGAGCAGTACTTC.

This clonotype was seen a handful of times. The chain links TRBV12-3 or TRBV12-4 to TRBJ2-1; TRBD1 matches 7 bases. V lost 7 bases and J lost 4; bases outside the gene matches: 19. This CDR3 spans 18 amino acids. The CDR3 DNA reads as TGTGCCAGCACCCAGACAGGGCCTCGGGTCCCACCTTACAATGAGCAGTTCTTC. Translating it yields CASTQTGPRVPPYNEQFF.

This clonotype was counted only a few times. This rearrangement joins TRBV11-3 to TRBJ2-2; either TRBD1 or TRBD2 may fit D (6 bases each). V lost 5 bases to trimming and J lost 1 base, with 14 bases between them. The CDR3 extends over 16 amino acids. Per the germline V gene, CDR1 is SGHNT and CDR2 is YENEEA. Here the CDR3 reads CASSPEGGLNTGELFF. CDR3 coding DNA: TGTGCCAGCAGCCCAGAGGGGGGACTGAACACCGGGGAGCTGTTTTTT.

V and J are TRBV28 and TRBJ2-1; D is possibly TRBD2 (6 bases). Germline-derived CDR1 and CDR2 are MDHEN and SYDVKM. Trimming took off 7 bases at V and 6 bases at J, with 19 bases between the two ends. This CDR3 contains 15 residues. CDR3 in amino acids: CASIPLPGLSNEQFF. The DNA of the CDR3 is TGTGCCAGCATCCCTCTCCCGGGACTTTCCAATGAGCAGTTCTTC. Drawing the rest from reference TRBV28 and TRBJ2-1, the complete variable domain is DVKVTQSSRYLVKRTGEKVFLECVQDMDHENMFWYRQDPGLGLRLIYFSYDVKMKEKGDIPEGYSVSREKKERFSLILESASTNQTSMYLCASIPLPGLSNEQFFGPGTRLTVL.

The chain employs TRBV13 and TRBJ2-3; 16 nucleotides match TRBD2. The germline CDR1 and CDR2 sequences are PRHDT and FYEKMQ (reference sequence). The CDR3 covers 19 residues. V was pared by 4 bases and J by 0 bases, with 7 bases of the junction left unmatched. The chain's CDR3 is CASSSPGTSGGASTDTQYF. In DNA, the CDR3 is TGTGCCAGCAGCTCTCCCGGGACTAGCGGGGGGGCGAGCACAGATACGCAGTATTTT. Looking up the rest from reference TRBV13 and TRBJ2-3 gives the full variable domain: AAGVIQSPRHLIKEKRETATLKCYPIPRHDTVYWYQQGPGQDPQFLISFYEKMQSDKGSIPDRFSAQQFSDYHSELNMSSLELGDSALYFCASSSPGTSGGASTDTQYFGPGTRLTVL.

This sequence joins TRBV3-1 and TRBJ2-5, with 10 nucleotides matching TRBD1. With 8 bases clipped from V and 0 bases from J, the junction kept 9 bases outside the gene matches. This CDR3 has 16 residues. From germline, CDR1 is LGHDT and CDR2 YNNKEL (reference sequence). The CDR3 loop reads CASSGTGEGDQETQYF. The CDR3 region has the DNA TGTGCCAGCTCCGGGACAGGGGAAGGCGACCAAGAGACCCAGTACTTC.

This clonotype showed up just once. A read error is possible here, since a much larger clone lies one base away. V and J are TRBV7-2 and TRBJ2-7; D ambiguous. The CDR3 sequence is 10 residues long. Germline V lookup: CDR1 SGHTA, CDR2 FQGNSA. The CDR3 spells CVSSLGEQYF. As DNA, the CDR3 is TGTGTCAGCAGCTTAGGCGAGCAGTACTTC.